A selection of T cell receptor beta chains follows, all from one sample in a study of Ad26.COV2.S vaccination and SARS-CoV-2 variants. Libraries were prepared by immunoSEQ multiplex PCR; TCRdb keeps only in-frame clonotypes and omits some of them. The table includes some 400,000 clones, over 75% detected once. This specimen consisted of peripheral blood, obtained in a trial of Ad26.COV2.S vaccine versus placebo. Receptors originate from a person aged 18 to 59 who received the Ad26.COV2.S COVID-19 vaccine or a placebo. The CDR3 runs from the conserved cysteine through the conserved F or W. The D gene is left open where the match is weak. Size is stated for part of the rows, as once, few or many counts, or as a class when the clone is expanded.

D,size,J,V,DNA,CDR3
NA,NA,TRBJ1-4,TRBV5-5,TGTGCCAGCAGCTTGGACAGTCATGAAAAACTGTTTTTT,CASSLDSHEKLFF
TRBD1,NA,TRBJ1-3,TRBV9,TGTGCCAGCCATATAAGGACAGGGGCGACTGGAAACACCATATATTTT,CASHIRTGATGNTIYF
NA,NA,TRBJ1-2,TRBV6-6,TGTGCCAGCAGTTACATGGAATTAGGCTATGGCTACACCTTC,CASSYMELGYGYTF
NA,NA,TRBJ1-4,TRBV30,TGTGCCCTGGAGTCCAGGGAGAGGGTTAATGAAAAACTGTTTTTT,CALESRERVNEKLFF
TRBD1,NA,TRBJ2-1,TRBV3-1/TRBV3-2,TGTGCCAGCAGCCTGGGACAGGGGGCAAATGAGCAGTTCTTC,CASSLGQGANEQFF
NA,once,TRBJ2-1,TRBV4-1,TGCGCCAGCAGCCAAGAAGTGGGGACCTACAATGAGCAGTTCTTC,CASSQEVGTYNEQFF
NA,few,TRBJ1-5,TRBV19,TGTGCCAGTAGTTTGGCCAATCAGCCCCAGCATTTT,CASSLANQPQHF
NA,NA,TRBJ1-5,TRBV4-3,TGCGCCAGCAGCCAAGGGGGGGTAGGTCAGCCCCAGCATTTT,CASSQGGVGQPQHF
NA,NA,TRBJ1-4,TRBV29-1,TGCAGCGTTGGCCCATTAGGGGAAAAACTGTTTTTT,CSVGPLGEKLFF
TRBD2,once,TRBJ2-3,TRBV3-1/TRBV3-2,TGTGCCAGCAGCCAAGATTACAGTAACAACCGGCGACTAGCGGATAGAGCAGCAGATACGCAGTATTTT,CASSQDYSNNRRLADRAADTQYF
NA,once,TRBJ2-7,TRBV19,TGTGCCAGTAGCGGTCTTGGCAGGGGGGACGTCGAGCAGTACTTC,CASSGLGRGDVEQYF
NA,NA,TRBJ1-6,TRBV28,TGTGCCAGCAGCAGTAGAAGAGATTTTAATTCACCCCTCCACTTT,CASSSRRDFNSPLHF
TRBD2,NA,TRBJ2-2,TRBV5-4,TGTGCCAGCAGCTCCCCGACTAGCGGTTCCGGGGAGCTGTTTTTT,CASSSPTSGSGELFF
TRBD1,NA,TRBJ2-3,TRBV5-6,TGTGCCAGCAGCCCTACAGGGGGCGGATTTGGAGATACGCAGTATTTT,CASSPTGGGFGDTQYF
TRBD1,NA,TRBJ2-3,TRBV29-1,TGCAGCGTTGGGCCGGGACAGGGCACAGATACGCAGTATTTT,CSVGPGQGTDTQYF
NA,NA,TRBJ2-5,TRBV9,TGTGCCAGCAGCGGAACGGCTGGGGCCGGGGAGACCCAGTACTTC,CASSGTAGAGETQYF
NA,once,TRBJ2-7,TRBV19,TGTGCCAGTAGCCTACTAGCCGACGCGTCCTACGAGCAGTACTTC,CASSLLADASYEQYF
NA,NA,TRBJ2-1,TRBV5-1,TGCGCCAGCAGCTTTACGGTCCAACTAGGCCCGGCGACTGAGCAGTTCTTC,CASSFTVQLGPATEQFF
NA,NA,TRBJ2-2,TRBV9,TGTGCCAGCAGCGGCGCGCGTTCGGCCGTCGGGGAGCTGTTTTTT,CASSGARSAVGELFF